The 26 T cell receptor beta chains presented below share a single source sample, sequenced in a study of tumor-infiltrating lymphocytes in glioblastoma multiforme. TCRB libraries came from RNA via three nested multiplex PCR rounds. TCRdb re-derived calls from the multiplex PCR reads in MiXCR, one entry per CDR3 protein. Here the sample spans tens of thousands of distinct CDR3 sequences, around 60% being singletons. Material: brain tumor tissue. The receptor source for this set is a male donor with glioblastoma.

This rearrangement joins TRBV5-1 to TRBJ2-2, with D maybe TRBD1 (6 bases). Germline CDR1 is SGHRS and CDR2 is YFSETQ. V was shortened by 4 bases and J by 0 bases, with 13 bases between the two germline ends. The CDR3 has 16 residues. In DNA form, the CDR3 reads TGCGCCAGCAGCAACCATGACAGGACGAACACCGGGGAGCTGTTTTTT. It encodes CASSNHDRTNTGELFF.

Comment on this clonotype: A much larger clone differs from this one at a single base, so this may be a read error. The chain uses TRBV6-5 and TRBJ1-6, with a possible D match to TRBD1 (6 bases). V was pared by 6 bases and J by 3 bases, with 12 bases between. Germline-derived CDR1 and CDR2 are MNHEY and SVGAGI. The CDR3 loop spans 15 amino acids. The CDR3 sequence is CASSRDISYNSPLHF. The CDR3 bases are TGTGCCAGCAGCCGGGACATAAGCTATAATTCACCCCTCCACTTT.

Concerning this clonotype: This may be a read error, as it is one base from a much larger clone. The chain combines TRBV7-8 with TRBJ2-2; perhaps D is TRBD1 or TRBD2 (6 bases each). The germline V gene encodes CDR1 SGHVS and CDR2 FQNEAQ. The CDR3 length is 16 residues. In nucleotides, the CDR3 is TGTGCCAGCAGCTTAGATTGGGACTGGGACACCTGGGAGCTGTTTTTT. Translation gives CASSLDWDWDTWELFF. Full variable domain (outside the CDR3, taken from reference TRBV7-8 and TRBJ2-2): GAGVSQSPRYKVAKRGQDVALRCDPISGHVSLFWYQQALGQGPEFLTYFQNEAQLDKSGLPSDRFFAERPEGSVSTLKIQRTQQEDSAVYLCASSLDWDWDTWELFFGEGSRLTVL.

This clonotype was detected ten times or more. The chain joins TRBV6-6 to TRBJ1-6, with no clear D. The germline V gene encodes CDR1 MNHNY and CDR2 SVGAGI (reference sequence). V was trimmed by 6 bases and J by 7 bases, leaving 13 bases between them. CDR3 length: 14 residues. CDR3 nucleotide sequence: TGTGCCAGCAGCCATGGACTGTTAAATTCACCCCTCCACTTT. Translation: CASSHGLLNSPLHF.

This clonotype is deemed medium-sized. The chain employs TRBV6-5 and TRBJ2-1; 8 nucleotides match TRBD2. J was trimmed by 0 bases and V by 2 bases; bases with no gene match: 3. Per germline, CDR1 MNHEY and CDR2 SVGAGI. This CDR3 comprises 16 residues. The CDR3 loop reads CASSYVAGGSYNEQFF. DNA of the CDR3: TGTGCCAGCAGTTACGTGGCGGGAGGCTCCTACAATGAGCAGTTCTTC.

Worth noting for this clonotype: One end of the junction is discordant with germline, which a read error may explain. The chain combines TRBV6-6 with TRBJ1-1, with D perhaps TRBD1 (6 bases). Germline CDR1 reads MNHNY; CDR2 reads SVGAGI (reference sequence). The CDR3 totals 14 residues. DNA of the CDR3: TGTGCCAGCAGCAGTGTCACAGGGAACACTGAAGCCTTCTTT. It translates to CASSSVTGNTEAFF.

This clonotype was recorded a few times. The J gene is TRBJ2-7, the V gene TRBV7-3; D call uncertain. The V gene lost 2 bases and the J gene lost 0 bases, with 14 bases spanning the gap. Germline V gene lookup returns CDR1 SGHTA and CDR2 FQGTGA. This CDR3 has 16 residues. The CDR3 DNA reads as TGTGCCAGCAGCTTACCTAAGGATTTCCTCTCCTACGAGCAGTACTTC. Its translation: CASSLPKDFLSYEQYF.

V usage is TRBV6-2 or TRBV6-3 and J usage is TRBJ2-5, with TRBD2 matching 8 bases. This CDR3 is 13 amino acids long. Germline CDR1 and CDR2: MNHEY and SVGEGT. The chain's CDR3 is CIGRRGGQETQYF. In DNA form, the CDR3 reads TGTATCGGCCGCCGGGGGGGACAAGAGACCCAGTACTTC.

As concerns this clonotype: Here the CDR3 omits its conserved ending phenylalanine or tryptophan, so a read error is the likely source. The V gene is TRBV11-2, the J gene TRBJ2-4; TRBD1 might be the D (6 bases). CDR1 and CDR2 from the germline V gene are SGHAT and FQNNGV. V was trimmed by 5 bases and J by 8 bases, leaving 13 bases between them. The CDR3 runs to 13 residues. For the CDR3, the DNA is TGTGCCAGCAGCCCAGGGGAAGTGGACATTCAGTACCTC. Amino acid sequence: CASSPGEVDIQYL.

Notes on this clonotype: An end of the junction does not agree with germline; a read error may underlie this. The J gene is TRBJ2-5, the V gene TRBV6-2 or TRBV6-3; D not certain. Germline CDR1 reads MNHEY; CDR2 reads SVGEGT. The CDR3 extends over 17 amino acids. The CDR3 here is CASSYTYGSRVQGTQYF. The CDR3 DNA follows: TGTGCCAGCAGTTACACGTACGGGTCAAGGGTGCAAGGGACCCAGTACTTC.

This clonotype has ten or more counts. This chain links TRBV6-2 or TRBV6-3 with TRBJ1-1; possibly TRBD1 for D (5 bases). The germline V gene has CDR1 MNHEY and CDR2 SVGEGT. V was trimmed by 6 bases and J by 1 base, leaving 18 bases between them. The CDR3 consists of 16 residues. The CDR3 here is CASSQRGGTANTEAFF. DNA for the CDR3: TGTGCCAGCAGCCAAAGGGGAGGCACAGCGAACACTGAAGCTTTCTTT.

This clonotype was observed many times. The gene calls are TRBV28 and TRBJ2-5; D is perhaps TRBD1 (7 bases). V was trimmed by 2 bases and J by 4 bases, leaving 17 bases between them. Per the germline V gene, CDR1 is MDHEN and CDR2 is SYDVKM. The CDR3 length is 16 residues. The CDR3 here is CASSLLPTGRRETQYF. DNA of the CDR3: TGTGCCAGCAGTTTACTGCCGACAGGGAGGCGAGAGACCCAGTACTTC.

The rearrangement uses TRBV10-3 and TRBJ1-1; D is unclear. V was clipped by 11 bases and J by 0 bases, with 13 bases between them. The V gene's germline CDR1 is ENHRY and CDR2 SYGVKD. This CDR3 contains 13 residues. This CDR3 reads CAAWDRLNTEAFF. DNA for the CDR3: TGTGCCGCCTGGGATAGACTGAACACTGAAGCTTTCTTT.

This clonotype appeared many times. The CDR3 nucleotides read TGCAGCGTTGAACGTGGGACTAGCGGGAACACCGGGGAGCTGTTTTTT. It translates to CSVERGTSGNTGELFF. The chain has TRBV29-1 and TRBJ2-2; TRBD2 matches at 11 bases. CDR1 and CDR2 (germline): SQVTM, ANQGSEA. Trimming took 2 bases from V and 1 from J; bases not matched to a gene: 3. This CDR3 has 16 amino acids.

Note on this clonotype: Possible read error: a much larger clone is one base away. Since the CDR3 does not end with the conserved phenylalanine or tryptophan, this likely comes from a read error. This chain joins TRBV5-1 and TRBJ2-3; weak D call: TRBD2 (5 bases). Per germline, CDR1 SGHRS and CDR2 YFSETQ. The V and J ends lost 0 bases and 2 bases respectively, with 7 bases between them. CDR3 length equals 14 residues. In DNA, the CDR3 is TGCGCCAGCAGCTTGGGAGGGCTCACAGATACGCAGTATTAT. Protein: CASSLGGLTDTQYY.

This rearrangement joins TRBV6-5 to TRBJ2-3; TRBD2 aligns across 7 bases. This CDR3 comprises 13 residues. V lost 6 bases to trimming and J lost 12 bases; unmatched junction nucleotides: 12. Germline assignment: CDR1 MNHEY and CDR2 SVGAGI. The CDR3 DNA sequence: TGTGCCAGCAGCGGGAGGTTGGCAGGTACTCAGTATTTT. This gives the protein CASSGRLAGTQYF.

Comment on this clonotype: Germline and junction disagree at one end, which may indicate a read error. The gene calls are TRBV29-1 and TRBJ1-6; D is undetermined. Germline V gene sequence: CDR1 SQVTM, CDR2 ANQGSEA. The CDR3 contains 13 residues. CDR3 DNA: TGCATCGTTGCTAGGGTCAGAGAATCACCCCTCCACTTT. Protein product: CIVARVRESPLHF.

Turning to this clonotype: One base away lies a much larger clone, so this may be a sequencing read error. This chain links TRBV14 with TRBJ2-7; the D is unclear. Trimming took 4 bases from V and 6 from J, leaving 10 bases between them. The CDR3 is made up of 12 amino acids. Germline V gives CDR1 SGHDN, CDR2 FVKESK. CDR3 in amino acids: CASSRGGFEQYF. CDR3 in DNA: TGTGCCAGCAGCCGAGGTGGGTTCGAGCAGTACTTC.

The CDR3 protein is CASSTTWGQFF. As DNA, the CDR3 is TGTGCCAGTAGTACAACCTGGGGGCAGTTCTTC. The chain links TRBV19 to TRBJ2-1; D is undetermined. The CDR3 has 11 residues. Between the trimmed V and J ends, which lost 4 bases and 12 bases, there was a span of 10 bases. In germline, CDR1 is LNHDA, CDR2 SQIVND (reference sequence). Full variable domain (missing parts from reference TRBV19 and TRBJ2-1): DGGITQSPKYLFRKEGQNVTLSCEQNLNHDAMYWYRQDPGQGLRLIYYSQIVNDFQKGDIAEGYSVSREKKESFPLTVTSAQKNPTAFYLCASSTTWGQFFGPGTRLTVL.

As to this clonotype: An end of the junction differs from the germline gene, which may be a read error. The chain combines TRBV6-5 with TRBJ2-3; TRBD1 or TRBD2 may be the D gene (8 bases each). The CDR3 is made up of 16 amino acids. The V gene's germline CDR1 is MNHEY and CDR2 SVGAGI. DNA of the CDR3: TGTGCCAACAGTTACGGGGGGGGACAGGGCACAGATACGCAGTATTTT. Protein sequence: CANSYGGGQGTDTQYF.

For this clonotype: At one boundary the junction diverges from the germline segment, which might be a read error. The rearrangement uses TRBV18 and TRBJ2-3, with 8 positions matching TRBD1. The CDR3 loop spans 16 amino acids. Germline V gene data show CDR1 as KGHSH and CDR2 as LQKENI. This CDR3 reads CSSSPFVQGATDTQYF. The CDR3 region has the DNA TGTTCCAGCTCACCATTTGTCCAGGGGGCTACAGATACGCAGTATTTT. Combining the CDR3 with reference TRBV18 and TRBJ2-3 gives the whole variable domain NAGVMQNPRHLVRRRGQEARLRCSPMKGHSHVYWYRQLPEEGLKFMVYLQKENIIDESGMPKERFSAEFPKEGPSILRIQQVVRGDSAAYFCSSSPFVQGATDTQYFGPGTRLTVL.

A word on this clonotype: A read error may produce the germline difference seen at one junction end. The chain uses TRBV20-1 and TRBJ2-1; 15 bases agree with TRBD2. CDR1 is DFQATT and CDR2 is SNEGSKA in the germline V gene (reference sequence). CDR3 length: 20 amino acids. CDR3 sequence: CSARDRTGTSGRSSYIEQFF. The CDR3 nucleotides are TGCAGTGCTAGAGACCGAACCGGGACTAGCGGGAGGAGCTCCTACATTGAGCAGTTCTTC.

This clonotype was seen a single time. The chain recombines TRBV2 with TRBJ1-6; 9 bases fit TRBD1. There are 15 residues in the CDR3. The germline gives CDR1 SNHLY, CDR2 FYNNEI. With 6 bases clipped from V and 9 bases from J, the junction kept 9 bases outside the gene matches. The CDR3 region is CASRGDGQGFSPLHF. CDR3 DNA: TGTGCCAGCAGGGGAGATGGACAGGGGTTTTCACCCCTCCACTTT.

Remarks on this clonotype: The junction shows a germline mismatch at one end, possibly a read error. In DNA form, the CDR3 reads TGTACCAGCAGTGAACTGGACAAGGGCCCTTACAATGAGCAGTCCTTC. This translates into CTSSELDKGPYNEQSF. The V call is TRBV6-1, the J call TRBJ2-1, with D maybe TRBD1 (5 bases). Per germline, CDR1 MNHNS and CDR2 SASEGT. This CDR3 has 16 amino acids.

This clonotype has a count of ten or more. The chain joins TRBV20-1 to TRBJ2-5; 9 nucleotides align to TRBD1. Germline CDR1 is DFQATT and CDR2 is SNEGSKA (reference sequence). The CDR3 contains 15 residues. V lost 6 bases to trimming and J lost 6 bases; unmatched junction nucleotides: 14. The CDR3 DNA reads TGCAGTGCCCCTAACAGGGGGCGAGGGGTGCAGACCCAGTACTTC. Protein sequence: CSAPNRGRGVQTQYF.

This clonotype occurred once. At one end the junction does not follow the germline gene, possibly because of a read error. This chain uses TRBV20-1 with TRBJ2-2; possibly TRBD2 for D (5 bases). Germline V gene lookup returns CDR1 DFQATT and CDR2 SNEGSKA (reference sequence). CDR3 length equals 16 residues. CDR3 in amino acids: CSAGDWAKTNTGELFF. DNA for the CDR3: TGCAGTGCTGGAGATTGGGCCAAGACGAACACCGGGGAGCTTTTTTTT.